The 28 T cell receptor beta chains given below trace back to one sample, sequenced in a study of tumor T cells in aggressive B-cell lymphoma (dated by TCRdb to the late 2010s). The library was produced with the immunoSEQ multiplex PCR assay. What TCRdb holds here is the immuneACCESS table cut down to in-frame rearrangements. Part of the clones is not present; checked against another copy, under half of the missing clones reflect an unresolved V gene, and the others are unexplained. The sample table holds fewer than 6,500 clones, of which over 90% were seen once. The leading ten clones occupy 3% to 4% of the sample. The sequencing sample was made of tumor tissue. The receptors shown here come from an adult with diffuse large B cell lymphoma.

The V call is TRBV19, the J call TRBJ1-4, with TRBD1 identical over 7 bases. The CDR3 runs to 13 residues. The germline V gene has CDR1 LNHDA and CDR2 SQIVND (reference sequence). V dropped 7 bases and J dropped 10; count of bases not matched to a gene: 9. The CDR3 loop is CASKPSDRRKLFF. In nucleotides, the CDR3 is TGTGCCAGTAAACCCTCGGACAGGAGAAAACTGTTTTTT.

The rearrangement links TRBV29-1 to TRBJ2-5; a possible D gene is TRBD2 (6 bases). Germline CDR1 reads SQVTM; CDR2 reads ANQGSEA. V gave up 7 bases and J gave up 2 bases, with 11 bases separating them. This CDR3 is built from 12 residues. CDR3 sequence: CSAGTFQETQYF. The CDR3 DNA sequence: TGCAGCGCCGGGACTTTTCAAGAGACCCAGTACTTC.

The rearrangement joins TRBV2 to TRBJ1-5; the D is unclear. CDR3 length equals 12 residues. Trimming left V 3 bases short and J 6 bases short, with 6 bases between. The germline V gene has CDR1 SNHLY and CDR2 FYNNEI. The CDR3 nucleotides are TGTGCCAGCAGTGACATCCCTCAGCCCCAGCATTTT. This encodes CASSDIPQPQHF.

The CDR3 is CASGFPNTEAFF. CDR3 DNA: TGTGCTAGTGGTTTCCCAAACACTGAAGCTTTCTTT. This rearrangement joins TRBV12-5 to TRBJ1-1; D gene unclear. Germline V gene sequence: CDR1 LGHNT, CDR2 FRNRAP. Trimming stripped 3 bases from V and 2 bases from J, with 4 bases between. The CDR3 length is 12 residues. Full variable domain (rest looked up from reference TRBV12-5 and TRBJ1-1): DARVTQTPRHKVTEMGQEVTMRCQPILGHNTVFWYRQTMMQGLELLAYFRNRAPLDDSGMPKDRFSAEMPDATLATLKIQPSEPRDSAVYFCASGFPNTEAFFGQGTRLTVV.

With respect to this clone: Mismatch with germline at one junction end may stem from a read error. The CDR3 reads CASSPGQGARDTQYF. The CDR3 region has the DNA TGTGCCTCGAGTCCAGGACAGGGGGCCCGGGATACGCAGTATTTT. J is TRBJ2-3 and V is TRBV30, with 11 bases lining up with TRBD1. The CDR3 contains 15 residues. Germline CDR1 is GTSNPN and CDR2 is SVGIG (reference sequence).

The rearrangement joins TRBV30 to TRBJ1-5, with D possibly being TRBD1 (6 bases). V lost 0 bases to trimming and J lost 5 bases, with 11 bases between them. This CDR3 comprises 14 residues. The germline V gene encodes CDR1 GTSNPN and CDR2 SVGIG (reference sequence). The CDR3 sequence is CAWSVIQGDQPQHF. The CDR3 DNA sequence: TGTGCCTGGAGTGTAATACAGGGCGATCAGCCCCAGCATTTT.

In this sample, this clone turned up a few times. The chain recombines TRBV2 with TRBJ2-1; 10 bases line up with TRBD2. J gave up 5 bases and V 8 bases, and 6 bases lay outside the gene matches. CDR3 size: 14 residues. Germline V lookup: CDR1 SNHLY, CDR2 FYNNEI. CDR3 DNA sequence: TGTGCCAGCCGGCTACTAGCGGGGAACAATGAGCAGTTCTTC. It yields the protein CASRLLAGNNEQFF.

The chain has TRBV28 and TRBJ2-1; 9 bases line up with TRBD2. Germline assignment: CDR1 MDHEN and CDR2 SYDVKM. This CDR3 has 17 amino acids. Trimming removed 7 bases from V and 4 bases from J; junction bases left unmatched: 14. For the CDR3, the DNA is TGTGCCAGCACCCTGGTCACTAGCGGGCTGCTATACAATGAGCAGTTCTTC. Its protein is CASTLVTSGLLYNEQFF. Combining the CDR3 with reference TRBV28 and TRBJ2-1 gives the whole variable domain DVKVTQSSRYLVKRTGEKVFLECVQDMDHENMFWYRQDPGLGLRLIYFSYDVKMKEKGDIPEGYSVSREKKERFSLILESASTNQTSMYLCASTLVTSGLLYNEQFFGPGTRLTVL.

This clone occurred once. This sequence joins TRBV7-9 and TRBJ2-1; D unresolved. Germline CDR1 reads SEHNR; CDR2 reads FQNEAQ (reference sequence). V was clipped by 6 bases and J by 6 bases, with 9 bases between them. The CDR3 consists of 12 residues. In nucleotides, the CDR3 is TGTGCCAGCAGACGACTCAGCAATGAGCAGTTCTTC. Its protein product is CASRRLSNEQFF.

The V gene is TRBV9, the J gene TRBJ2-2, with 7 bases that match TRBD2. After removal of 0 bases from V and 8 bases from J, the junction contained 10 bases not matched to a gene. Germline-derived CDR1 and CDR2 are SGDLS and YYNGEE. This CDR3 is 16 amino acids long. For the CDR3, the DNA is TGTGCCAGCAGCGTAGCCGAGGCGGGGGTAGTGGGGGAGCTGTTTTTT. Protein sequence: CASSVAEAGVVGELFF.

The CDR3 region is CASSLSAGTESYEQYF. DNA of the CDR3: TGTGCCAGTAGCTTATCGGCAGGGACAGAATCTTACGAGCAGTACTTC. The V gene is TRBV19, the J gene TRBJ2-7, with 7 bases lining up with TRBD1. The J segment lost 4 bases and the V segment lost 6 bases, leaving 15 bases of the junction unmatched. The CDR3 is made up of 16 amino acids. Per germline, CDR1 LNHDA and CDR2 SQIVND (reference sequence).

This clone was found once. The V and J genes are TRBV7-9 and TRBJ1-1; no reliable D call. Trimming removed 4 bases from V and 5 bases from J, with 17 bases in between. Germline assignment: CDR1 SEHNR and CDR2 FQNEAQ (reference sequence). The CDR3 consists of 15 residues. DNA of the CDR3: TGTGCCAGCAGCTCCCGCGGCGGTGTAGGAACTGAAGCTTTCTTT. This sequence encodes CASSSRGGVGTEAFF.

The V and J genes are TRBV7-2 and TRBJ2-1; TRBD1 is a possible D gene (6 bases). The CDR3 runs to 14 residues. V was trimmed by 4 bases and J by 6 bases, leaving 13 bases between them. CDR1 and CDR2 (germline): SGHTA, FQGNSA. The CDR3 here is CASSSLGGGNEQFF. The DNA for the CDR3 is TGTGCCAGCAGCTCCCTAGGGGGTGGCAATGAGCAGTTCTTC.

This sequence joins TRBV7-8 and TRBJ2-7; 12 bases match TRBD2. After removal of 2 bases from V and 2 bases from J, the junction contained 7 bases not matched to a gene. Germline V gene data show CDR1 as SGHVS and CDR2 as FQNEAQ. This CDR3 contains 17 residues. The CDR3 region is CASSLFTSGGFAYEQYF. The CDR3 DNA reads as TGTGCCAGCAGCTTATTCACTAGCGGGGGGTTTGCCTACGAGCAGTACTTC.

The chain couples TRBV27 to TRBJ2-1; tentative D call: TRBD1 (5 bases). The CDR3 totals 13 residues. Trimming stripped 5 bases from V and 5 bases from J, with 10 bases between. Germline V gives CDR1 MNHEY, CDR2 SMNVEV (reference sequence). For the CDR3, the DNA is TGTGCCAGCAGTCCGACAGCTCACAATGAGCAGTTCTTC. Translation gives CASSPTAHNEQFF.

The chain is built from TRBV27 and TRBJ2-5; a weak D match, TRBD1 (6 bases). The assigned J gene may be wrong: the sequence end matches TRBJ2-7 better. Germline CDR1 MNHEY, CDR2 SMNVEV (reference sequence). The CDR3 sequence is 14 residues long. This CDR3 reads CASSLTGLVYEQYF. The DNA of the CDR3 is TGTGCCAGCAGTTTAACAGGGCTGGTGTACGAGCAGTACTTC.

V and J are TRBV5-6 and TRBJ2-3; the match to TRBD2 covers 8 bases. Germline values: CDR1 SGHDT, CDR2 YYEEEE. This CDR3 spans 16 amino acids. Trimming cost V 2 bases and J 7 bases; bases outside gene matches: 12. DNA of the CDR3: TGTGCCAGCAGCTTAAAACTAGCGGCGAGGGTAAATACGCAGTATTTT. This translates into CASSLKLAARVNTQYF.

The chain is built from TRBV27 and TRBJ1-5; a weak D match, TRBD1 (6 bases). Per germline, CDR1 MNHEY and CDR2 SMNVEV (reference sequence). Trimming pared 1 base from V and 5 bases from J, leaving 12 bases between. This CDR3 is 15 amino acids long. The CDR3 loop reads CASSLWGRKDQPQHF. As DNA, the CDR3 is TGTGCCAGCAGTTTATGGGGGCGTAAGGATCAGCCCCAGCATTTT.

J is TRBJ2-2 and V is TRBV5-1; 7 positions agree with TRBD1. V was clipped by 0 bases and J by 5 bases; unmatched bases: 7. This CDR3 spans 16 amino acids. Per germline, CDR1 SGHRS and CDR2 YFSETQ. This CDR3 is CASSLGQGPPTGELFF. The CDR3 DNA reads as TGCGCCAGCAGCTTGGGACAGGGCCCCCCAACCGGGGAGCTGTTTTTT.

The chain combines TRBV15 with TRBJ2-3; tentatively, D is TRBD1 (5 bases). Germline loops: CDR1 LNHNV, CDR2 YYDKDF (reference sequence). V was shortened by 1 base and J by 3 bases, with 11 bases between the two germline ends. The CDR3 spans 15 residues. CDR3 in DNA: TGTGCCACCAGCAGAGTACAGGATACGACAGATACGCAGTATTTT. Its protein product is CATSRVQDTTDTQYF.

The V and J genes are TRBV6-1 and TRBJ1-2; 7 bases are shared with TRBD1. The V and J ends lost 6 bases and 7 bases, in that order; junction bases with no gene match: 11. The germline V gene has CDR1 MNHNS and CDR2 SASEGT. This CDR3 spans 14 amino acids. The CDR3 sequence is CASRGQLLLAGYTF. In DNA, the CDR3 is TGTGCCAGCAGGGGACAGCTTCTTCTCGCTGGCTACACCTTC.

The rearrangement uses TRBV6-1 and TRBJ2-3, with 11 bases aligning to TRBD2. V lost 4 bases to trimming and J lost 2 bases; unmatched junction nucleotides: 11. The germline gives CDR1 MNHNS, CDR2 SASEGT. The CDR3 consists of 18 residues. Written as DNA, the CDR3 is TGTGCCAGCAGTGCGGGGTTCGGACTAGCGGGTAACACAGATACGCAGTATTTT. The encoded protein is CASSAGFGLAGNTDTQYF.

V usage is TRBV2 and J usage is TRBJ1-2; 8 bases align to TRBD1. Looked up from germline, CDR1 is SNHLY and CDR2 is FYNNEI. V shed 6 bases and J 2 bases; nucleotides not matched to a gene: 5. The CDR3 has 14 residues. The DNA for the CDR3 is TGTGCCAGCAGCCAGAGACAGGGGAACTATGGCTACACCTTC. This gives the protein CASSQRQGNYGYTF.

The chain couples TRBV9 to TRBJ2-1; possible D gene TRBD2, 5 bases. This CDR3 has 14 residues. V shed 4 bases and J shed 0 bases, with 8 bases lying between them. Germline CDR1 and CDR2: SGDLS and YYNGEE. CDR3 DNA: TGTGCCAGCAGCCAAGGACTCTCCTACAATGAGCAGTTCTTC. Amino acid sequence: CASSQGLSYNEQFF.

The CDR3 here is CASSLGDYTTDTQYF. CDR3 DNA: TGTGCCAGCAGCTTAGGGGACTACACCACAGATACGCAGTATTTT. The chain is built from TRBV7-6 and TRBJ2-3, with 7 bases identical to TRBD2. The V gene end was trimmed by 1 base and the J gene end by 2 bases; junction bases not matched to a gene: 3. Germline values: CDR1 SGHVS, CDR2 FNYEAQ. The CDR3 totals 15 residues.

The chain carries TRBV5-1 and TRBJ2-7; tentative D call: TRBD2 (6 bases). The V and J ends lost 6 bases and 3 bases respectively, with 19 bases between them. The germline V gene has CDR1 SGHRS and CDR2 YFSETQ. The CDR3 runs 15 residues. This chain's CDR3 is CASTEIGLGLYEQYF. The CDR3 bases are TGCGCCAGCACCGAAATAGGGCTGGGACTCTACGAGCAGTACTTC.

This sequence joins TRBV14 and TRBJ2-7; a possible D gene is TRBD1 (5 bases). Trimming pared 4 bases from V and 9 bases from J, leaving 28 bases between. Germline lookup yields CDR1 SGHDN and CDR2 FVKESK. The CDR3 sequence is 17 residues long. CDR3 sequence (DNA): TGTGCCAGCAGCCCGCCGGTGACAGACAAACGAAAACTTGGGCAGTACTTC. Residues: CASSPPVTDKRKLGQYF.

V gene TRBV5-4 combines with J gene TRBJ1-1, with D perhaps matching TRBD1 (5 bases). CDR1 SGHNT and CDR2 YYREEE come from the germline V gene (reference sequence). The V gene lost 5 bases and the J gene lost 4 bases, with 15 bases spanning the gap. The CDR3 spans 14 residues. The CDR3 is CASSTTGGVTEAFF. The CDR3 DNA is TGTGCCAGCAGTACCACAGGAGGGGTCACTGAAGCTTTCTTT.